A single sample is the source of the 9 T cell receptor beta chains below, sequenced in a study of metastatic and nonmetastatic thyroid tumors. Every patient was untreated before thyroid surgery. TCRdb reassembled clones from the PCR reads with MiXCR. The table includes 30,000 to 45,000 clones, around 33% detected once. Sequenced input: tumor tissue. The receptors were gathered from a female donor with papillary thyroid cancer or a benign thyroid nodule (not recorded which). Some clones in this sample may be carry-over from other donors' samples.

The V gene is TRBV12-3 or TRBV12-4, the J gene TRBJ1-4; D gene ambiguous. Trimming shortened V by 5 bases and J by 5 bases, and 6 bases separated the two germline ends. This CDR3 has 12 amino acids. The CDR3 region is CASSRGNEKLFF. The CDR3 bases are TGTGCCAGCAGTCGCGGGAATGAAAAACTGTTTTTT.

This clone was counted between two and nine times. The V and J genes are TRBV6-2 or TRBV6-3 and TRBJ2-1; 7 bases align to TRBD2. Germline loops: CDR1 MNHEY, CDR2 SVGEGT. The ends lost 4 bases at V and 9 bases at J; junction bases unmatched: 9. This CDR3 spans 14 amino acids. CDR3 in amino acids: CASSFGLDGGEQFF. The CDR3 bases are TGTGCCAGCAGTTTTGGACTAGACGGAGGTGAGCAGTTCTTC.

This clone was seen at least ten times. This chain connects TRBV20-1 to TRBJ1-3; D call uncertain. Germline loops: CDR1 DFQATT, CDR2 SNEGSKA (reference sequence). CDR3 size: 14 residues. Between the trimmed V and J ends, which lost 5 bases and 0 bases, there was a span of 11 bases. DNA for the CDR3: TGCAGTGCTGAGACCGGGGACTCTGGAAACACCATATATTTT. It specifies CSAETGDSGNTIYF.

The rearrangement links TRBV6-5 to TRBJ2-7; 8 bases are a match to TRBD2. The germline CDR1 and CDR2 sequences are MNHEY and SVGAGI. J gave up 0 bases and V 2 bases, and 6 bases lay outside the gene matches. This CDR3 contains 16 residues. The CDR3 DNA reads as TGTGCCAGCAGTTACCCGATAGCGGGGCCCTCCTACGAGCAGTACTTC. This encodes CASSYPIAGPSYEQYF.

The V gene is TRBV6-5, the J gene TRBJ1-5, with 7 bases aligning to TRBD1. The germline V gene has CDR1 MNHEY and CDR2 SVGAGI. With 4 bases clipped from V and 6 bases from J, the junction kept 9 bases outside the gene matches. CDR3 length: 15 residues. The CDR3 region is CASSLQQGTGQPQHF. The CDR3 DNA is TGTGCCAGCAGTTTGCAACAGGGGACGGGTCAGCCCCAGCATTTT.

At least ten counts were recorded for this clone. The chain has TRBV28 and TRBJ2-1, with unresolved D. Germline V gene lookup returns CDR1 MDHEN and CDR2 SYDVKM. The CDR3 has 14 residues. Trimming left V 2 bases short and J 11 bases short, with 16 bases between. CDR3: CASSLALSDPQQFF. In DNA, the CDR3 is TGTGCCAGCAGTTTAGCGCTCTCGGACCCACAGCAGTTCTTC.

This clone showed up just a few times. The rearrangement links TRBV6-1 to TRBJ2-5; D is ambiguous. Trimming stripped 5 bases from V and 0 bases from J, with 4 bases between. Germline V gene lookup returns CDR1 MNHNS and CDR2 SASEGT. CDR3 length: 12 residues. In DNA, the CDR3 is TGTGCCAGCAGTCGGGACCAAGAGACCCAGTACTTC. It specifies CASSRDQETQYF.

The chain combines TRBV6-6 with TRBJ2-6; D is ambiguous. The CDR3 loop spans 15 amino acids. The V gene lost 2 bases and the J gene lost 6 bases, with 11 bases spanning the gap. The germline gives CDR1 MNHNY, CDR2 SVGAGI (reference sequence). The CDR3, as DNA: TGTGCCAGCAGTTACCAAGTACGGTCGGCCAACGTCCTGACTTTC. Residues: CASSYQVRSANVLTF.

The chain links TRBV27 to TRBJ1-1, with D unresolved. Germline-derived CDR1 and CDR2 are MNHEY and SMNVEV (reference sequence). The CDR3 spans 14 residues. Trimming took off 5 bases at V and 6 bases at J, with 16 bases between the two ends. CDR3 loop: CASSPVRPSAEAFF. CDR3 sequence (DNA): TGTGCCAGCAGTCCCGTTCGACCATCCGCTGAAGCTTTCTTT.